A selection of T cell receptor beta chains follows, all from one sample in a study of human T cells and chemical hapten exposure. One entry per CDR3 protein, called by TCRdb with MiXCR from the RACE reads. This table has more than 80,000 distinct CDR3 sequences, about 6.8% appearing once. The source was whole blood, collected in connection with sensitization to the hapten diphenylcyclopropenone (DPC). These receptors were taken from a woman in her 30s with alopecia areata. Some clones in this sample may be carry-over from other donors' samples. The CDR3 runs from the conserved cysteine through the conserved F or W. A D gene is named only where the DNA matches it firmly. Clone size appears in some rows only: once, few, many, or a class for an expanded clone.

j_gene,abundance,d_gene,v_gene,CDR3aa,CDR3nt
TRBJ2-3,-,-,TRBV3-1,CASSRAPVTDTQYF,TGTGCCAGCAGCCGCGCCCCGGTCACAGATACGCAGTATTTT
TRBJ2-3,many,TRBD1,TRBV2,CASRATGVITDTQYF,TGTGCCAGCAGGGCAACAGGGGTGATAACAGATACGCAGTATTTT
TRBJ2-3,many,TRBD1,TRBV10-3,CAIRGGQGVADTQYF,TGTGCCATAAGGGGTGGACAGGGGGTCGCAGATACGCAGTATTTT
TRBJ1-1,-,-,TRBV11-2,CASSLDRSNTEAFF,TGTGCCAGCAGCTTAGATCGGTCGAACACTGAAGCTTTCTTT
TRBJ1-2,many,-,TRBV20-1,CSAPVTSGYTF,TGCAGTGCTCCCGTGACATCCGGCTACACCTTC
TRBJ2-5,many,TRBD1,TRBV29-1,CSVEGWNRGPETQYF,TGCAGCGTTGAAGGCTGGAACAGGGGTCCGGAGACCCAGTACTTC
TRBJ1-1,-,-,TRBV29-1,CSVGRGNTEAFF,TGCAGCGTTGGCCGGGGGAACACTGAAGCTTTCTTT
TRBJ2-2,few,TRBD2,TRBV27,CASSKTSGDSGELFF,TGTGCCAGCAGTAAGACTAGCGGGGACTCCGGGGAGCTGTTTTTT
TRBJ2-7,-,-,TRBV5-1,CASSSTPATYEQYF,TGCGCCAGCAGTTCAACCCCGGCCACCTACGAGCAGTACTTC
TRBJ1-1,many,-,TRBV5-1,CASSAGTNTEAFF,TGCGCCAGCAGCGCCGGAACGAACACTGAAGCTTTCTTT
TRBJ2-3,-,-,TRBV7-9,CASSLLEDTQYF,TGTGCCAGCAGCTTACTCGAAGATACGCAGTATTTT
TRBJ1-5,few,-,TRBV10-3,CATEKEGQGNQPQHF,TGTGCCACCGAAAAAGAGGGGCAGGGGAATCAGCCCCAGCATTTT
TRBJ2-7,many,-,TRBV29-1,CSVVTGRGEQYF,TGCAGCGTTGTCACAGGGAGAGGCGAGCAGTACTTC
TRBJ2-7,-,TRBD2,TRBV6-5,CASISGGYEQYF,TGTGCCAGCATATCGGGGGGCTACGAGCAGTACTTC
TRBJ1-2,few,-,TRBV24-1,CATSDWSQGTNYGYTF,TGTGCCACCAGTGATTGGAGCCAGGGAACCAACTATGGCTACACCTTC
TRBJ2-3,many,TRBD2,TRBV3-1,CASSRRTSGTDTQYF,TGTGCCAGCAGCCGAAGGACTAGCGGCACAGATACGCAGTATTTT
TRBJ1-1,many,-,TRBV5-1,CASSLEYPSFSLNTEAFF,TGCGCCAGCAGCTTGGAATATCCCTCCTTTTCCTTGAACACTGAAGCTTTCTTT
TRBJ1-2,many,-,TRBV7-9,CASSLIRQASLYGYTF,TGTGCCAGCAGCTTAATCCGACAGGCCTCCCTCTATGGCTACACCTTC
TRBJ1-2,many,TRBD1,TRBV7-9,CASSFQGAGNYGYTF,TGTGCCAGCAGCTTTCAGGGGGCGGGTAACTATGGCTACACCTTC
TRBJ2-3,many,-,TRBV7-9,CASSLMADTQYF,TGTGCCAGCAGCTTAATGGCAGATACGCAGTATTTT
TRBJ2-7,few,-,TRBV11-2,CASSTRLEYEQYF,TGTGCCAGCAGCACGCGACTAGAGTACGAGCAGTACTTC
TRBJ1-1,-,-,TRBV11-2,CASSLTTGFNTEAFF,TGTGCCAGCAGCTTAACCACAGGGTTCAACACTGAAGCTTTCTTT
TRBJ1-5,-,-,TRBV5-6,CASSYGQINQPQHF,TGTGCCAGCAGCTACGGACAGATCAATCAGCCCCAGCATTTT
TRBJ2-1,many,TRBD1,TRBV5-4,CASSIQGREQFF,TGTGCCAGCAGCATACAGGGGAGAGAGCAGTTCTTC
TRBJ2-3,few,TRBD2,TRBV27,CASSLFGLVVADTQYF,TGTGCCAGCAGTTTATTCGGACTAGTGGTAGCAGATACGCAGTATTTT
TRBJ1-1,-,TRBD1,TRBV18,CASSPSGGAGTEAFF,TGTGCCAGCTCACCCTCAGGGGGCGCGGGCACTGAAGCTTTCTTT
TRBJ1-6,-,-,TRBV7-9,CASSLAFDSPLHF,TGTGCCAGCAGCTTAGCGTTCGACTCACCCCTCCACTTT
TRBJ1-1,-,-,TRBV5-1,CASRTAMNTEAFF,TGCGCCAGTCGAACGGCTATGAACACTGAAGCTTTCTTT
TRBJ1-1,-,-,TRBV4-1,CASSQGMIMNTEAFF,TGCGCCAGCAGCCAAGGAATGATCATGAACACTGAAGCTTTCTTT
TRBJ1-5,few,-,TRBV20-1,CSARDRGPRYEIDGNQPQHF,TGCAGTGCTAGAGATCGCGGGCCGAGGTATGAAATAGATGGCAATCAGCCCCAGCATTTT
TRBJ1-2,few,-,TRBV12-3/TRBV12-4,CASSNGTGGVYGYTF,TGTGCCAGCAGTAATGGGACCGGGGGCGTTTATGGCTACACCTTC
TRBJ2-1,-,TRBD2,TRBV12-3/TRBV12-4,CADRLAGGTNEQFF,TGTGCCGACAGGCTAGCGGGGGGAACCAATGAGCAGTTCTTC
TRBJ2-3,-,-,TRBV6-6,CASKRVTDTQYF,TGTGCCAGCAAACGAGTCACAGATACGCAGTATTTT
TRBJ1-2,-,-,TRBV6-6,CASSGGDYGYTF,TGTGCCAGCTCGGGGGGAGACTATGGCTACACCTTC
TRBJ1-1,-,TRBD1,TRBV18,CASSSGQGGNTEAFF,TGTGCCAGCTCATCCGGACAGGGGGGTAACACTGAAGCTTTCTTT
TRBJ2-7,many,TRBD2,TRBV20-1,CSAQRGSTLSYEQYF,TGCAGTGCTCAGCGGGGATCAACTCTTTCTTACGAGCAGTACTTC
TRBJ1-6,-,-,TRBV13,CASSPGRQVASPLHF,TGTGCCAGCAGCCCAGGGCGTCAGGTCGCTTCACCCCTCCACTTT
TRBJ1-1,many,-,TRBV5-1,CASTLQGSVKAFF,TGCGCCAGCACGCTTCAGGGGTCTGTGAAAGCTTTCTTT
TRBJ1-4,many,TRBD1,TRBV27,CASRLQGASEKLFF,TGTGCCAGCCGTTTACAGGGGGCGTCGGAAAAACTGTTTTTT
TRBJ2-2,few,TRBD2,TRBV6-5,CASSYGRGGYTGELFF,TGTGCCAGCAGTTATGGCCGGGGGGGGTACACCGGGGAGCTGTTTTTT
TRBJ1-4,many,-,TRBV2,CASSIDGYLNEKLFF,TGTGCCAGCAGTATAGACGGCTACCTTAATGAAAAACTGTTTTTT
TRBJ1-6,-,-,TRBV20-1,CSARDIWNSPLNF,TGCAGTGCTAGAGATATCTGGAATTCACCCCTCAACTTT
TRBJ2-5,many,-,TRBV5-1,CASSLSSSGEETQYF,TGCGCCAGCAGCTTGAGTTCTAGTGGGGAGGAGACCCAGTACTTC
TRBJ1-4,many,-,TRBV12-5,CASGLRQLGANEKLFF,TGTGCTAGTGGTTTGCGTCAGCTTGGGGCTAATGAAAAACTGTTTTTT
TRBJ2-4,-,TRBD2,TRBV5-4,CASSGGSGGAAKNIQYF,TGTGCCAGCAGCGGGGGTAGCGGGGGGGCGGCCAAAAACATTCAGTACTTC
TRBJ1-1,many,-,TRBV27,CASSLVQRTEAFF,TGTGCCAGCAGTTTAGTGCAGAGGACTGAAGCTTTCTTT
TRBJ1-1,few,-,TRBV11-1,CASSFTGTMNTEAFF,TGTGCCAGCAGCTTTACCGGGACCATGAACACTGAAGCTTTCTTT
TRBJ1-1,-,-,TRBV20-1,CSASVPRDNINTEAFF,TGCAGTGCTAGTGTGCCCCGGGACAACATAAACACTGAAGCTTTCTTT
TRBJ1-6,once,-,TRBV10-3,CAISEGVASSYNSPLHF,TGTGCCATCAGTGAGGGGGTAGCGAGCTCCTATAATTCACCCCTCCACTTT
TRBJ2-5,many,TRBD2,TRBV12-3/TRBV12-4,CASSPSGGGWETQYF,TGTGCCAGCAGCCCTAGCGGGGGGGGTTGGGAGACCCAGTACTTC
TRBJ1-6,few,TRBD1,TRBV23-1,CASSQKTGANSPLHF,TGCGCCAGCAGTCAAAAGACAGGGGCCAATTCACCCCTCCACTTT
TRBJ2-3,few,TRBD2,TRBV12-3/TRBV12-4,CASSFMLAGTDTQYF,TGTGCCAGCAGTTTTATGCTAGCGGGGACAGATACGCAGTATTTT
TRBJ2-4,many,-,TRBV5-4,CASSSRTHVGNIQYF,TGTGCCAGCAGCAGTCGTACACACGTCGGGAACATTCAGTACTTC
TRBJ1-6,few,-,TRBV11-3,CASSLVGESPLHF,TGTGCCAGCAGCTTAGTTGGGGAGTCACCCCTCCACTTT
TRBJ2-3,many,TRBD1,TRBV29-1,CSGTGFSDTQYF,TGCAGCGGGACAGGGTTTTCAGATACGCAGTATTTT
TRBJ1-5,many,TRBD1,TRBV6-1,CASNPTGSNQPQHF,TGTGCCAGCAACCCGACAGGGAGCAATCAGCCCCAGCATTTT
TRBJ2-2,-,-,TRBV5-1,CASSVFRGPNTGELFF,TGCGCCAGCTCGGTATTCCGGGGACCGAACACCGGGGAGCTGTTTTTT
TRBJ1-1,many,-,TRBV7-3,CASSFRENTEAFF,TGTGCCAGCAGCTTCAGGGAGAACACTGAAGCTTTCTTT
TRBJ2-1,few,TRBD2,TRBV7-2,CASSLAPGGQLEQFF,TGTGCCAGCAGCTTAGCCCCGGGGGGGCAGCTTGAGCAGTTCTTC